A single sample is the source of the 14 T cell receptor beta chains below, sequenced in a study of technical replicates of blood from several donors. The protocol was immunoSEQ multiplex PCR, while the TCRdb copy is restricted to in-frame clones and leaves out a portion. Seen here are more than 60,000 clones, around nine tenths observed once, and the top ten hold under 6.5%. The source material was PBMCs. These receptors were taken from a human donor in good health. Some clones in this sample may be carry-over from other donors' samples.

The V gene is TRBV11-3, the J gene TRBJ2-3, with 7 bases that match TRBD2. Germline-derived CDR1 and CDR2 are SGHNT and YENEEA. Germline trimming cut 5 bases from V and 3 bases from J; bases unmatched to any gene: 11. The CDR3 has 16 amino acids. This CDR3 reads CASSAMGGVGTDTQYF. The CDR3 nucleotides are TGTGCCAGCAGCGCCATGGGGGGGGTGGGAACAGATACGCAGTATTTT.

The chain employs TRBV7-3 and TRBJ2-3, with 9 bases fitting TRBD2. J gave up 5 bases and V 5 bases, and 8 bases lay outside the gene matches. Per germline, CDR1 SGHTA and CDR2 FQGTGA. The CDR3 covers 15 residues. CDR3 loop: CASSPSGGRGDTQYF. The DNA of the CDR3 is TGTGCCAGCAGCCCCAGCGGGGGGCGGGGAGATACGCAGTATTTT.

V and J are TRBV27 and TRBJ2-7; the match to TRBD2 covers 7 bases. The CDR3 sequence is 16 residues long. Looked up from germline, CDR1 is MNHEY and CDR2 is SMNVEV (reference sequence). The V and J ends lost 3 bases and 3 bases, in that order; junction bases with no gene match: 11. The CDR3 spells CASSFSPRLAFYEQYF. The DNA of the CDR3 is TGTGCCAGCAGTTTTTCCCCCCGACTAGCTTTCTACGAGCAGTACTTC.

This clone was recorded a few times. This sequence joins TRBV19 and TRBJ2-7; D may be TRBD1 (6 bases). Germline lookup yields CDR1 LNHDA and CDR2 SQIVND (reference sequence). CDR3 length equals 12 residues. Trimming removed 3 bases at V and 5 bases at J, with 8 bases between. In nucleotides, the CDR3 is TGTGCCAGTAGTATGGGGACAAACGAGCAGTACTTC. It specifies CASSMGTNEQYF.

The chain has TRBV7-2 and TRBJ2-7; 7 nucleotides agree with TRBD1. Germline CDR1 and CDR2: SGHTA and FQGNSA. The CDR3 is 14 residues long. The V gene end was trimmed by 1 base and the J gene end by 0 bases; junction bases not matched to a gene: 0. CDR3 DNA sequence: TGTGCCAGCAGCTTAGACAGGGGCTCCTACGAGCAGTACTTC. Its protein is CASSLDRGSYEQYF. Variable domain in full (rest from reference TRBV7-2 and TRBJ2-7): GAGVSQSPSNKVTEKGKDVELRCDPISGHTALYWYRQSLGQGLEFLIYFQGNSAPDKSGLPSDRFSAERTGGSVSTLTIQRTQQEDSAVYLCASSLDRGSYEQYFGPGTRLTVT.

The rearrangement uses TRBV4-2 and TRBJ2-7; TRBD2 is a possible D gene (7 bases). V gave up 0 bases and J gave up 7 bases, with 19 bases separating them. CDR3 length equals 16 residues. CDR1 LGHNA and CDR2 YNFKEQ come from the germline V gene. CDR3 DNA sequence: TGTGCCAGCAGCCAAGATTATCACCAGGGAGGGGGTGAGCAGTACTTC. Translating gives CASSQDYHQGGGEQYF.

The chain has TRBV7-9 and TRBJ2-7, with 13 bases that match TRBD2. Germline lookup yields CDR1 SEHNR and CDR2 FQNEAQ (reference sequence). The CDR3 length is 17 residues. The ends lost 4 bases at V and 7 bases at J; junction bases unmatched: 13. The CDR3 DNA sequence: TGTGCCAGCAGCTCCCCAGGGACTAGCGGGGCCCTTCGAGAGCAGTACTTC. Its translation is CASSSPGTSGALREQYF.

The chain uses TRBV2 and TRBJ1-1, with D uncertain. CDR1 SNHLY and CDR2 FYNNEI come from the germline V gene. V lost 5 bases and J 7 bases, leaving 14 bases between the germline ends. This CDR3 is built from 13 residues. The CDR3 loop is CASSLVADGEAFF. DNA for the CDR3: TGTGCCAGCAGTTTGGTGGCTGATGGTGAAGCTTTCTTT.

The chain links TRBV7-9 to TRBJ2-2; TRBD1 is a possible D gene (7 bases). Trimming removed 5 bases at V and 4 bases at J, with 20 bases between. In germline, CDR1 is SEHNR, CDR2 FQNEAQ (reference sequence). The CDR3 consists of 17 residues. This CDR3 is CASSGAWRGRVTGELFF. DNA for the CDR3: TGTGCCAGCAGCGGGGCGTGGAGGGGGCGCGTCACCGGGGAGCTGTTTTTT.

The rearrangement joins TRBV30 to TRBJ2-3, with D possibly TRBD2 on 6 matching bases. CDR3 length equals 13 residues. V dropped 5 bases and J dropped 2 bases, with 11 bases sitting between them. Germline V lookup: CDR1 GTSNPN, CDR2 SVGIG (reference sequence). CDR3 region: CAWVSGPTDTQYF. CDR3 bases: TGTGCCTGGGTTAGCGGACCCACAGATACGCAGTATTTT.

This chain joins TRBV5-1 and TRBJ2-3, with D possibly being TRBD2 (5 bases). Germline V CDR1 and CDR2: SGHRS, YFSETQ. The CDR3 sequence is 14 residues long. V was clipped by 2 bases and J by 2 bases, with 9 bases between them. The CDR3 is CASSFNGDTDTQYF. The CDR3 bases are TGCGCCAGCAGCTTTAACGGGGACACAGATACGCAGTATTTT.

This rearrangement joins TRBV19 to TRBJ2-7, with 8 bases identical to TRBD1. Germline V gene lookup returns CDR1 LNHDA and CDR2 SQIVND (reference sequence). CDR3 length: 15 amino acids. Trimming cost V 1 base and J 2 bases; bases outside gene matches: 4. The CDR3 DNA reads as TGTGCCAGTAGTATAGGACAGGGGCCTACCTACGAGCAGTACTTC. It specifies CASSIGQGPTYEQYF.

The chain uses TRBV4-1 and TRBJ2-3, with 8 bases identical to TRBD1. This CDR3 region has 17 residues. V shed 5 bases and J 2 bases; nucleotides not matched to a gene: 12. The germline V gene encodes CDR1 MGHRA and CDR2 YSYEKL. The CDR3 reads CASSETQTGVITDTQYF. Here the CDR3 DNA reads TGCGCCAGCAGCGAAACTCAGACAGGGGTGATCACAGATACGCAGTATTTT.

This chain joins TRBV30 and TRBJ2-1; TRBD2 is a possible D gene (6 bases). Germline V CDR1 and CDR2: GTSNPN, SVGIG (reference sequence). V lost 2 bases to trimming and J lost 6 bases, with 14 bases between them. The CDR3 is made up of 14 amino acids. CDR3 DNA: TGTGCCTGGAGTAGAGGGACTTCCCCCAATGAGCAGTTCTTC. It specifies CAWSRGTSPNEQFF.